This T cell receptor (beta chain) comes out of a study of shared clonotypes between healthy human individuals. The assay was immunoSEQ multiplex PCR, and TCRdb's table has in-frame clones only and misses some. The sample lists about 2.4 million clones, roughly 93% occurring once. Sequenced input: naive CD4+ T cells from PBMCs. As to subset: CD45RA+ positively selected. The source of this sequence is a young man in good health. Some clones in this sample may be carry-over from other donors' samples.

The CDR3 sequence is CASSQGRGRGNTEAFF. The CDR3 DNA reads TGTGCCAGCAGCCAGGGGAGGGGCAGAGGGAACACTGAAGCTTTCTTT. The J gene is TRBJ1-1, the V gene TRBV7-9; the D gene is possibly TRBD1 (6 bases). The CDR3 sequence is 16 residues long. The V and J ends lost 5 bases and 1 base respectively, with 17 bases between them. Germline CDR1 is SEHNR and CDR2 is FQNEAQ (reference sequence). Drawing the rest from reference TRBV7-9 and TRBJ1-1, the complete variable domain is DTGVSQNPRHKITKRGQNVTFRCDPISEHNRLYWYRQTLGQGPEFLTYFQNEAQLEKSRLLSDRFSAERPKGSFSTLEIQRTEQGDSAMYLCASSQGRGRGNTEAFFGQGTRLTVV.